This TCR beta chain was recorded in a study of blood T cell repertoires in COVID-19. Assay used: immunoSEQ multiplex PCR; TCRdb lists only in-frame clones, some missing. The data hold 180,000 or so clones, with less than 90% observed a single time. The CDR3 sequence is 15 residues long. CDR1 GTSNPN and CDR2 SVGIG come from the germline V gene (reference sequence). The V segment lost 2 bases and the J segment 7 bases; nucleotides outside the gene matches: 7. In this sample, this clone turned up many times. The sequence was obtained from a human donor with acute COVID-19. The donor label of this sample is uncertain. This chain uses TRBV30 with TRBJ2-1; 11 bases are shared with TRBD2. The specimen was PBMCs or T cells enriched from blood (not recorded which). DNA for the CDR3: TGTGCCTGGAGTAGACTAGCGGGGTTGAGGAATGAGCAGTTCTTC. As protein: CAWSRLAGLRNEQFF.